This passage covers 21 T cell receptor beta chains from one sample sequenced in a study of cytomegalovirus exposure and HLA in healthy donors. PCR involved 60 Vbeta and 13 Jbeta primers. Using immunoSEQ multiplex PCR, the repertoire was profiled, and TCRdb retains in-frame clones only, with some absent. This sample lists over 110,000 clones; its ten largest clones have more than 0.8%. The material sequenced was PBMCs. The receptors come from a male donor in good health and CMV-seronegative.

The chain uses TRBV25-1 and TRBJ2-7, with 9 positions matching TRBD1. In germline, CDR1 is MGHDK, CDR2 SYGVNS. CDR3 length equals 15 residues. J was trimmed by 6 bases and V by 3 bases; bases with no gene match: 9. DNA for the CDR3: TGTGCCAGCAGTGACACAGGGGGCAAAGTCGGCGAGCAGTACTTC. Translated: CASSDTGGKVGEQYF.

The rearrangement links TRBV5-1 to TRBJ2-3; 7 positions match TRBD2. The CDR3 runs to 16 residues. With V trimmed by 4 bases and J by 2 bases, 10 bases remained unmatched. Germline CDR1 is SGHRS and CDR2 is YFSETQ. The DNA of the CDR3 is TGCGCCAGCAGCCCGGTCCAAGCGGGGCACACAGATACGCAGTATTTT. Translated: CASSPVQAGHTDTQYF.

The CDR3 protein is CASSLRQGSYTF. The CDR3 DNA is TGTGCCAGCAGCCTCCGACAGGGAAGCTACACCTTC. The chain carries TRBV6-5 and TRBJ1-2; 7 bases agree with TRBD1. J lost 9 bases, V lost 6 bases, and 7 bases had no gene match. This CDR3 region has 12 residues. The germline CDR1 and CDR2 sequences are MNHEY and SVGAGI.

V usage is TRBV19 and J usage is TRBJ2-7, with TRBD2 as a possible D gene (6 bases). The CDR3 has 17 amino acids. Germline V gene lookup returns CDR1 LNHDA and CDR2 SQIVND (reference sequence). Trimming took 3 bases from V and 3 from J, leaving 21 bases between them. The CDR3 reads CASSMGAGRSKDYEQYF. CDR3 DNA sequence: TGTGCCAGTAGTATGGGAGCGGGCAGGAGCAAAGACTACGAGCAGTACTTC.

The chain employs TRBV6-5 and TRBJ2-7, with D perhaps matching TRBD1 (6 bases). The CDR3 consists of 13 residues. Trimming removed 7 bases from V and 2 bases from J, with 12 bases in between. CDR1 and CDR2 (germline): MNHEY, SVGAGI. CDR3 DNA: TGTGCCAGCACCGACAGACAGGCCTACGAGCAGTACTTC. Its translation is CASTDRQAYEQYF.

Here the CDR3 DNA reads TGTGCCAGCAGTTGGTCGGGACAGGTTTATGAGCAGTTCTTC. Its protein product is CASSWSGQVYEQFF. The chain recombines TRBV28 with TRBJ2-1; 8 bases fit TRBD1. The CDR3 is 14 residues long. Trimming removed 4 bases from V and 8 bases from J; junction bases left unmatched: 7. The germline CDR1 and CDR2 sequences are MDHEN and SYDVKM.

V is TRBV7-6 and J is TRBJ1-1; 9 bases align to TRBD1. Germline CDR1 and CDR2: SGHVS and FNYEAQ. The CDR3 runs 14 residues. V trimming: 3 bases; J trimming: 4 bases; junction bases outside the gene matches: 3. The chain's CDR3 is CASSFGQGTTEAFF. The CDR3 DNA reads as TGTGCCAGCAGCTTCGGACAGGGGACCACTGAAGCTTTCTTT.

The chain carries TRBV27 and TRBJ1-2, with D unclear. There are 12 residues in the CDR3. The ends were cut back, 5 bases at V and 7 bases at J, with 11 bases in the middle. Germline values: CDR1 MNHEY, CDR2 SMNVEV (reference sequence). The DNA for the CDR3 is TGTGCCAGCAGTCCCAACCTCGGTGGCTACACCTTC. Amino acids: CASSPNLGGYTF.

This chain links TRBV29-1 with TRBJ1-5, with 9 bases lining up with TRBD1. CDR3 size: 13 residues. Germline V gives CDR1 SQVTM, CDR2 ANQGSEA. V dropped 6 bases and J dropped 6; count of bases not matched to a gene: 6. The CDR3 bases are TGCAGCGTGGAACAGGGGGCAGGTCAGCCCCAGCATTTT. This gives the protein CSVEQGAGQPQHF. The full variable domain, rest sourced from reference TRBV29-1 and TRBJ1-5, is SAVISQKPSRDICQRGTSLTIQCQVDSQVTMMFWYRQQPGQSLTLIATANQGSEATYESGFVIDKFPISRPNLTFSTLTVSNMSPEDSSIYLCSVEQGAGQPQHFGDGTRLSIL.

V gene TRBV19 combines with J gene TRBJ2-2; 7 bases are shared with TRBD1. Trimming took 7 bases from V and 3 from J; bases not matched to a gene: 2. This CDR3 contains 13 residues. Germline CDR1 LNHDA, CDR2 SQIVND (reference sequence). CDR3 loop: CASTDRDTGELFF. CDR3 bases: TGTGCCAGTACCGACAGGGACACCGGGGAGCTGTTTTTT.

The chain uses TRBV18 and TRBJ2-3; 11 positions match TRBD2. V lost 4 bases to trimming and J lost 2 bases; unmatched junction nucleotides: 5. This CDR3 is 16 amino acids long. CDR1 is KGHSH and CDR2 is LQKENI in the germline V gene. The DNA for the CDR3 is TGTGCCAGCTCACTCGTGACTAGCGGGGTCACAGATACGCAGTATTTT. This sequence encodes CASSLVTSGVTDTQYF.

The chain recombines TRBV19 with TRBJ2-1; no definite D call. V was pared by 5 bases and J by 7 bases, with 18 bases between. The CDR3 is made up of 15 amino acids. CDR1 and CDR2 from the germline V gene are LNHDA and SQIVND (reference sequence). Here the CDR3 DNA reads TGTGCCAGTAGTCCCGAGGAGCGAGTGACGAATGAGCAGTTCTTC. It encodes CASSPEERVTNEQFF.

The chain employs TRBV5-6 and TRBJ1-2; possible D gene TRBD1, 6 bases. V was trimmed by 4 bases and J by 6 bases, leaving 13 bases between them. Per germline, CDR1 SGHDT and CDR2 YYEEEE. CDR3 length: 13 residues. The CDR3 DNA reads TGTGCCAGCAGCATGACAGGTTTGCATGGCTACACCTTC. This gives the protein CASSMTGLHGYTF. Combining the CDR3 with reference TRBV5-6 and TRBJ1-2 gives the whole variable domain DAGVTQSPTHLIKTRGQQVTLRCSPKSGHDTVSWYQQALGQGPQFIFQYYEEEERQRGNFPDRFSGHQFPNYSSELNVNALLLGDSALYLCASSMTGLHGYTFGSGTRLTVV.

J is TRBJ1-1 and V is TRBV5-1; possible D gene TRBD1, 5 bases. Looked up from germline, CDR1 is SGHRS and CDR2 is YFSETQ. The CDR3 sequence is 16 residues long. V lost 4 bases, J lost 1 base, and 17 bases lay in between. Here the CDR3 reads CASSGGTRVRNTEAFF. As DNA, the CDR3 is TGCGCCAGCAGCGGAGGGACGCGGGTAAGGAACACTGAAGCTTTCTTT.

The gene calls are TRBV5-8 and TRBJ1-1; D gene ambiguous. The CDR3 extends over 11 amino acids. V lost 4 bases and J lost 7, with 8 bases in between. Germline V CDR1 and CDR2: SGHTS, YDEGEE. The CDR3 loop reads CASSPFVEAFF. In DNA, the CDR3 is TGTGCCAGCAGCCCGTTCGTTGAAGCTTTCTTT. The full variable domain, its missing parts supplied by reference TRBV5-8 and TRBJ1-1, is EAGVTQSPTHLIKTRGQQATLRCSPISGHTSVYWYQQALGLGLQFLLWYDEGEERNRGNFPPRFSGRQFPNYSSELNVNALELEDSALYLCASSPFVEAFFGQGTRLTVV.

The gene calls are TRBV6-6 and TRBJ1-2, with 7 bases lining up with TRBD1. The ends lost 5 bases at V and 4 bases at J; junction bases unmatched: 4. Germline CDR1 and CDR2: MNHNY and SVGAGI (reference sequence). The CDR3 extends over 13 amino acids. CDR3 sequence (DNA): TGTGCCAGCAGTGTACAGGGGAGCTATGGCTACACCTTC. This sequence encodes CASSVQGSYGYTF.

The CDR3 reads CASSVTGSSSGNTIYF. CDR3 DNA sequence: TGTGCCAGCAGTGTAACAGGGTCCTCCTCTGGAAACACCATATATTTT. The gene calls are TRBV7-6 and TRBJ1-3, with TRBD1 as a possible D gene (6 bases). The CDR3 runs 16 residues. Deletions cut 6 bases from V and 0 bases from J, with 15 bases between. The V gene's germline CDR1 is SGHVS and CDR2 FNYEAQ.

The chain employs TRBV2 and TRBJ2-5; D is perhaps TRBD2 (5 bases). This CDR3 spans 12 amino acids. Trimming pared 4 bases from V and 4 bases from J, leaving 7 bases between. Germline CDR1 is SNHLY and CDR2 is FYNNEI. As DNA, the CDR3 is TGTGCCAGCAGTGTCGAGGGAGAGACCCAGTACTTC. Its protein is CASSVEGETQYF.

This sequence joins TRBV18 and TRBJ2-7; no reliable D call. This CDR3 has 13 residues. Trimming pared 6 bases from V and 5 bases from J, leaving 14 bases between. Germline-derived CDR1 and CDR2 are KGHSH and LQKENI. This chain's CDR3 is CASSLLSENEQYF. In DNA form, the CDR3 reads TGTGCCAGCTCTCTCTTATCGGAGAACGAGCAGTACTTC.

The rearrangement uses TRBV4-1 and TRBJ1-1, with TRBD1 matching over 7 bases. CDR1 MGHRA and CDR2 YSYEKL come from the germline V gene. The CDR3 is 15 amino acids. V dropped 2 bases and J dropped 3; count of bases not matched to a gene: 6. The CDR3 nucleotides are TGCGCCAGCAGCCAACTCCTAGACAGGGACACTGAAGCTTTCTTT. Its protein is CASSQLLDRDTEAFF.

In DNA form, the CDR3 reads TGTGCCTGGAGTCCAGGGGCTGGAAACACCATATATTTT. Translated: CAWSPGAGNTIYF. V gene TRBV30 combines with J gene TRBJ1-3, with D perhaps TRBD1 (6 bases). The CDR3 spans 13 residues. Germline CDR1 is GTSNPN and CDR2 is SVGIG (reference sequence). Trimming stripped 2 bases from V and 2 bases from J, with 7 bases between.